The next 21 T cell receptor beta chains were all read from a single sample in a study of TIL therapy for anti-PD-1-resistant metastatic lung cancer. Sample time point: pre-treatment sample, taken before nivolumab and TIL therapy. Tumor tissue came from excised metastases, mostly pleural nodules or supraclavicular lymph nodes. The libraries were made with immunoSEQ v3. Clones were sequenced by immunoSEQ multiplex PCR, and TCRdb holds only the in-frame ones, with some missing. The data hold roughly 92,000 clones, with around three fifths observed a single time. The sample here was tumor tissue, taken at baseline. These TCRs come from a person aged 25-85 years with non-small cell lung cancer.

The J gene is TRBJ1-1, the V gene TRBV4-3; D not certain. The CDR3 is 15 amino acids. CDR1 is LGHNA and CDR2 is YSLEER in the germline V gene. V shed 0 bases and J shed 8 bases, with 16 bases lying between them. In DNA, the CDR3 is TGCGCCAGCAGCCAAGAAGGAGCCGGGTCCCGGGAAGCTTTCTTT. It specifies CASSQEGAGSREAFF.

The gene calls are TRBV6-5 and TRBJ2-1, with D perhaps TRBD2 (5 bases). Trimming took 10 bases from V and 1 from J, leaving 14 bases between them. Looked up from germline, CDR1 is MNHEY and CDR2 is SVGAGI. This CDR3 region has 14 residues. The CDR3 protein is CAIIREGSYNEQFF. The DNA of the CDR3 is TGTGCCATCATACGCGAGGGATCCTACAATGAGCAGTTCTTC.

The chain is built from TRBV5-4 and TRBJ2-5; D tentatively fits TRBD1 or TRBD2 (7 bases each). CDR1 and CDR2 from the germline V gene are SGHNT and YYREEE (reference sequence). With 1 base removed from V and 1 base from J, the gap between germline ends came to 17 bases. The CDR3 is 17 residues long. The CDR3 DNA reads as TGTGCCAGCAGCTTGCCAGCGGGGAGGGACAGCCAAGAGACCCAGTACTTC. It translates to CASSLPAGRDSQETQYF.

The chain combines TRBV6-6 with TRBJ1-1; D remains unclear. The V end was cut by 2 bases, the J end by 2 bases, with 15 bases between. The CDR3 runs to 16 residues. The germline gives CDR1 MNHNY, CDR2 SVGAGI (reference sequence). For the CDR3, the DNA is TGTGCCAGCAGTTACGGGTCCGGCAGACAAAACACTGAAGCTTTCTTT. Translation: CASSYGSGRQNTEAFF.

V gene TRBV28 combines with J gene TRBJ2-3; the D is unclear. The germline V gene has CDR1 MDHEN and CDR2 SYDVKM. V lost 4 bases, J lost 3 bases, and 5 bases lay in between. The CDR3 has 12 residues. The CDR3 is CASSSDTDTQYF. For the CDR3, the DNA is TGTGCCAGCAGTTCTGATACAGATACGCAGTATTTT.

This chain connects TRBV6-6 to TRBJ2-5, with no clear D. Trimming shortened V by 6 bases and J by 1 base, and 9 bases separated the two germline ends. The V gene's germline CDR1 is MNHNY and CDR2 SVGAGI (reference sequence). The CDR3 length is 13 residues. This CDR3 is CASSGPSQETQYF. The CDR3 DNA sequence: TGTGCCAGCAGCGGCCCCAGCCAAGAGACCCAGTACTTC.

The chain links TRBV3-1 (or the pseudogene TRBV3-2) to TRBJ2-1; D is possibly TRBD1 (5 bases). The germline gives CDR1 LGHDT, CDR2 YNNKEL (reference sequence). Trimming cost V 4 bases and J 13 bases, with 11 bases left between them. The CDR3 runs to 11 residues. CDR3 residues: CASSLGEYQFF. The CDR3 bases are TGTGCCAGCAGCCTAGGGGAATATCAGTTCTTC.

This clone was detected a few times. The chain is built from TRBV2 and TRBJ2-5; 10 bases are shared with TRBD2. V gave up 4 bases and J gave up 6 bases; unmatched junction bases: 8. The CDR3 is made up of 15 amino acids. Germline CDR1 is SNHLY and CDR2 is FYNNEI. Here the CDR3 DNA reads TGTGCCAGCAGTGGGGTACTAGCGGGGTCGAAGACCCAGTACTTC. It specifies CASSGVLAGSKTQYF.

For the CDR3, the DNA is TGTGCCAGTAGTAAGGGGAATTACGAGCAGTACTTC. It is translated as CASSKGNYEQYF. V gene TRBV19 combines with J gene TRBJ2-7; D is perhaps TRBD1 (5 bases). The CDR3 sequence is 12 residues long. Trimming removed 4 bases at V and 4 bases at J, with 8 bases between. Per the germline V gene, CDR1 is LNHDA and CDR2 is SQIVND (reference sequence). Combining the CDR3 with reference TRBV19 and TRBJ2-7 gives the whole variable domain DGGITQSPKYLFRKEGQNVTLSCEQNLNHDAMYWYRQDPGQGLRLIYYSQIVNDFQKGDIAEGYSVSREKKESFPLTVTSAQKNPTAFYLCASSKGNYEQYFGPGTRLTVT.

Here the CDR3 DNA reads TGTGCCAGCAGCATAACGTCGTGGGTAGGCGAGCAGTACTTC. It translates to CASSITSWVGEQYF. The chain employs TRBV11-2 and TRBJ2-7; D call uncertain. Trimming pared 5 bases from V and 6 bases from J, leaving 17 bases between. The CDR3 totals 14 residues. Germline loops: CDR1 SGHAT, CDR2 FQNNGV.

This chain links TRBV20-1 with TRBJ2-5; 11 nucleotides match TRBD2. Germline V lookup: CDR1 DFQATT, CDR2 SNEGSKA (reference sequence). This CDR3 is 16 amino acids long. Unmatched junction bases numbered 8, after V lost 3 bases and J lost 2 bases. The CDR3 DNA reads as TGCAGTGCTAGTTCCCAGGGACTAGCGGCGCAAGAGACCCAGTACTTC. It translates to CSASSQGLAAQETQYF.

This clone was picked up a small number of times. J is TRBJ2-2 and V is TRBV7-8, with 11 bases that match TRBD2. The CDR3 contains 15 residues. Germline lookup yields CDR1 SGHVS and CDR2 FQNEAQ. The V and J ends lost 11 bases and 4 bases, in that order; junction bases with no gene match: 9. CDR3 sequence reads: CADKLAGASTGELFF. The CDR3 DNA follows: TGTGCCGACAAACTAGCGGGGGCATCCACCGGGGAGCTGTTTTTT.

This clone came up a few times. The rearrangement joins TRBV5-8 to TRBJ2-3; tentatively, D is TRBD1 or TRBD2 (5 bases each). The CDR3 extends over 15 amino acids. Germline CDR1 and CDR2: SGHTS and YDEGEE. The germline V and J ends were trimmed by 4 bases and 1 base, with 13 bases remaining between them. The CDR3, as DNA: TGTGCCAGCAGCCGGGACCTCTATCGCACAGATACGCAGTATTTT. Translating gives CASSRDLYRTDTQYF.

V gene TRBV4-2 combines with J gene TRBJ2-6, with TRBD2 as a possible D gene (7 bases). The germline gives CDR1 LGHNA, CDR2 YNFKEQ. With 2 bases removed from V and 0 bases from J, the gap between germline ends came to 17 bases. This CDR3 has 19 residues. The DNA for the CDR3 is TGTGCCAGCAGCCAATGGGGGGGGGCTCTGGGCTCTGGGGCCAACGTCCTGACTTTC. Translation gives CASSQWGGALGSGANVLTF.

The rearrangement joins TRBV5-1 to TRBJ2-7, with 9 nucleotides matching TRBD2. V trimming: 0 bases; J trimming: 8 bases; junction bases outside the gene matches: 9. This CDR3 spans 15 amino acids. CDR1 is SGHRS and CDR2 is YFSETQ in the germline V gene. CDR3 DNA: TGCGCCAGCAGCTTGGTAAGCGGGGGGCCCTATAAGCAGTACTTC. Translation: CASSLVSGGPYKQYF. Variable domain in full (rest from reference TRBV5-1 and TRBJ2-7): KAGVTQTPRYLIKTRGQQVTLSCSPISGHRSVSWYQQTPGQGLQFLFEYFSETQRNKGNFPGRFSGRQFSNSRSEMNVSTLELGDSALYLCASSLVSGGPYKQYFGPGTRLTVT.

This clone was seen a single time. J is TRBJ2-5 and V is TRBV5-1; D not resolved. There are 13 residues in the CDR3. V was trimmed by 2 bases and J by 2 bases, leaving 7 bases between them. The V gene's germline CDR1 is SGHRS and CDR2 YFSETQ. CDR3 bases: TGCGCCAGCAGCTTCTATACACAAGAGACCCAGTACTTC. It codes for CASSFYTQETQYF.

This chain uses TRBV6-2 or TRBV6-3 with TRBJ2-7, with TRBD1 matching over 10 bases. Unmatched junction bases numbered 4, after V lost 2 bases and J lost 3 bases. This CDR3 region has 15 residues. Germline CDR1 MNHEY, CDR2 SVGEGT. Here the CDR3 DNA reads TGTGCCAGCAGTTACCACCGGGACAGGGGCTACGAGCAGTACTTC. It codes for CASSYHRDRGYEQYF.

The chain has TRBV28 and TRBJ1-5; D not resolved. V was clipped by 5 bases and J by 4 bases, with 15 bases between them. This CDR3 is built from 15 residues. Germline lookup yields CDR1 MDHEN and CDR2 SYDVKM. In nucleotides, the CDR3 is TGTGCCAGCAGTCCACGGTTGAGGGTGAATCAGCCCCAGCATTTT. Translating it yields CASSPRLRVNQPQHF.

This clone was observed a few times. CDR3 sequence (DNA): TGTGCCAGCAGCGTAGGTTCCGACTCCTACGAGCAGTACTTC. It codes for CASSVGSDSYEQYF. The chain is built from TRBV9 and TRBJ2-7; D gene uncertain. Trimming pared 0 bases from V and 0 bases from J, leaving 7 bases between. Germline CDR1 reads SGDLS; CDR2 reads YYNGEE. The CDR3 is made up of 14 amino acids.

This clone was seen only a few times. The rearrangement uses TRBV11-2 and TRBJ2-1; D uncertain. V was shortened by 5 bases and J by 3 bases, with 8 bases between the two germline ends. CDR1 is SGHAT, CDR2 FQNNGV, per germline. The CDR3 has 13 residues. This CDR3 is CASSNNVYNEQFF. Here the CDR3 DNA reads TGTGCCAGCAGCAACAACGTCTACAATGAGCAGTTCTTC.

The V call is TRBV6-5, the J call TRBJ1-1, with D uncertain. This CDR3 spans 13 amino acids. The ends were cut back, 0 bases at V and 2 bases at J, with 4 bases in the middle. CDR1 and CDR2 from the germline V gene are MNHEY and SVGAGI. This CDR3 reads CASSYSKNTEAFF. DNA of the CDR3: TGTGCCAGCAGTTACTCCAAAAACACTGAAGCTTTCTTT.